This TCR beta chain came from a study of neoadjuvant nivolumab and ipilimumab in lung cancer. This table comes from immunoSEQ multiplex PCR, and its TCRdb copy is limited to in-frame clones, with some not included. Here the sample spans tens of thousands of clones, around 80% being singletons. Study outcomes and limitations: From pretherapy to surgery, tumor richness and clonality rose with dual therapy.

The V end lost 8 bases, the J end lost 0 bases, and 11 bases lay between the germline ends. The CDR3 has 14 residues. CDR1 is MNHNS, CDR2 SASEGT, per germline. On this clone: The antigen remains unidentified.

The J gene is TRBJ1-5, the V gene TRBV6-1; perhaps TRBD1 as D (6 bases). This TCR derives from an adult with non-small cell lung cancer. Source: peripheral blood, taken before neoadjuvant nivolumab, alone or with ipilimumab. Here the CDR3 reads CASLGAVSNQPQHF. CDR3 nucleotide sequence: TGTGCCAGCCTGGGGGCAGTTAGCAATCAGCCCCAGCATTTT.